The 26 T cell receptor beta chains below all came from one sample that was sequenced in a study of blood T cell repertoires in COVID-19. Using immunoSEQ multiplex PCR, the repertoire was profiled, and TCRdb retains in-frame clones only, with some absent. The table records under 75,000 clones, around 87% of them present only once. Sequencing was carried out using peripheral blood. These receptors were collected from a man in his fifties or sixties with acute or convalescent COVID-19.

The gene calls are TRBV29-1 and TRBJ1-2; no reliable D call. Trimming cost V 3 bases and J 8 bases, with 10 bases left between them. Germline CDR1 SQVTM, CDR2 ANQGSEA. This CDR3 region has 11 residues. CDR3 residues: CSVDSPGGYTF. In DNA form, the CDR3 reads TGCAGCGTTGACTCTCCGGGGGGCTACACCTTC.

The gene calls are TRBV24-1 and TRBJ2-2; D possibly corresponds to TRBD1 (6 bases). The germline V gene has CDR1 KGHDR and CDR2 SFDVKD. Trimming removed 3 bases at V and 6 bases at J, with 19 bases between. CDR3 length: 17 residues. This CDR3 is CATSDTEGRGSSGELFF. In nucleotides, the CDR3 is TGTGCCACCAGTGATACCGAGGGCAGGGGTTCGTCCGGGGAGCTGTTTTTT.

The chain carries TRBV10-1 and TRBJ2-3; no firm D call. Trimming shortened V by 6 bases and J by 4 bases, and 14 bases separated the two germline ends. Germline loops: CDR1 WNHNN, CDR2 SYGVQD (reference sequence). This CDR3 contains 14 residues. The CDR3 region has the DNA TGCGCCAGCAGCCGCGACTCGAGTGCAGATACGCAGTATTTT. It translates to CASSRDSSADTQYF.

The chain is built from TRBV27 and TRBJ2-3, with 10 bases fitting TRBD2. Trimming at V came to 3 bases and at J to 7 bases, leaving 7 bases not matched to a gene. Germline CDR1 MNHEY, CDR2 SMNVEV (reference sequence). This CDR3 contains 15 residues. The CDR3 here is CASSFELAGRNTQYF. DNA of the CDR3: TGTGCCAGCAGTTTTGAACTAGCGGGGCGGAATACGCAGTATTTT.

This clone was found a few times. V and J are TRBV28 and TRBJ1-1; D remains ambiguous. V was shortened by 3 bases and J by 4 bases, with 9 bases between the two germline ends. This CDR3 comprises 13 residues. Per the germline V gene, CDR1 is MDHEN and CDR2 is SYDVKM. The CDR3 spells CASSLLRSTEAFF. Here the CDR3 DNA reads TGTGCCAGCAGTTTGCTCAGGTCCACTGAAGCTTTCTTT.

J is TRBJ1-1 and V is TRBV28; maybe TRBD1 (5 bases). CDR3 length: 12 amino acids. Deletions cut 9 bases from V and 5 bases from J, with 13 bases between. The germline gives CDR1 MDHEN, CDR2 SYDVKM. CDR3: CASSGGETEAFF. CDR3 sequence (DNA): TGTGCCAGTTCCGGGGGGGAAACTGAAGCTTTCTTT. Full variable domain (outside the CDR3, taken from reference TRBV28 and TRBJ1-1): DVKVTQSSRYLVKRTGEKVFLECVQDMDHENMFWYRQDPGLGLRLIYFSYDVKMKEKGDIPEGYSVSREKKERFSLILESASTNQTSMYLCASSGGETEAFFGQGTRLTVV.

The rearrangement uses TRBV30 and TRBJ1-2; D ambiguous. Trimming stripped 1 base from V and 3 bases from J, with 9 bases between. The germline gives CDR1 GTSNPN, CDR2 SVGIG (reference sequence). This CDR3 region has 13 residues. CDR3 sequence reads: CAWSGGDYYGYTF. Written as DNA, the CDR3 is TGTGCCTGGAGTGGAGGAGACTACTATGGCTACACCTTC. Variable domain in full (rest from reference TRBV30 and TRBJ1-2): SQTIHQWPATLVQPVGSPLSLECTVEGTSNPNLYWYRQAAGRGLQLLFYSVGIGQISSEVPQNLSASRPQDRQFILSSKKLLLSDSGFYLCAWSGGDYYGYTFGSGTRLTVV.

The rearrangement links TRBV6-6 to TRBJ1-4, with unresolved D. The germline V gene has CDR1 MNHNY and CDR2 SVGAGI (reference sequence). The CDR3 loop spans 14 amino acids. With 3 bases removed from V and 6 bases from J, the gap between germline ends came to 11 bases. The CDR3 is CASSYSGGDEKLFF. CDR3 DNA: TGTGCCAGCAGTTATTCAGGAGGAGATGAAAAACTGTTTTTT.

The CDR3 nucleotides are TGTGCCAGTAGTCCAGGGACTAATGGCTACACCTTC. Amino acids: CASSPGTNGYTF. The chain links TRBV19 to TRBJ1-2; tentative D call: TRBD1 (5 bases). Germline V gives CDR1 LNHDA, CDR2 SQIVND (reference sequence). Deletions cut 5 bases from V and 6 bases from J, with 10 bases between. The CDR3 covers 12 residues.

The table lists this clone with a count of one. The J gene is TRBJ1-2, the V gene TRBV5-6; 9 nucleotides line up with TRBD1. CDR3 length equals 16 residues. The germline V gene encodes CDR1 SGHDT and CDR2 YYEEEE. V lost 4 bases to trimming and J lost 4 bases; unmatched junction nucleotides: 11. This chain's CDR3 is CASSRAGTGLGYGYTF. The CDR3 bases are TGTGCCAGCAGCAGAGCCGGGACAGGGTTGGGCTATGGCTACACCTTC.

This clone has just a few counts. This chain connects TRBV6-2 or TRBV6-3 to TRBJ2-7; 16 bases are a match to TRBD2. V lost 6 bases to trimming and J lost 5 bases; unmatched junction nucleotides: 7. This CDR3 has 16 amino acids. Germline loops: CDR1 MNHEY, CDR2 SVGEGT. CDR3 DNA sequence: TGTGCCAGCAGCCAGGGACTAGCGGGAGGGTTCGACGAGCAGTACTTC. Protein sequence: CASSQGLAGGFDEQYF.

In the case of this clone: Other nucleotide sequences from this sample produce the same CDR3. The chain employs TRBV6-4 and TRBJ2-2, with D uncertain. This CDR3 contains 13 residues. V was cut by 2 bases and J by 4 bases, with 5 bases left in between. Germline assignment: CDR1 MRHNA and CDR2 SNTAGT. This CDR3 is CASSDSSTGELFF. The CDR3 nucleotides are TGTGCCAGCAGTGACAGCTCCACCGGGGAGCTGTTTTTT.

The chain joins TRBV18 to TRBJ1-1; TRBD1 might be the D (6 bases). Trimming took off 3 bases at V and 1 base at J, with 9 bases between the two ends. This CDR3 comprises 14 residues. CDR1 KGHSH and CDR2 LQKENI come from the germline V gene. The CDR3 protein is CASSPYRENTEAFF. The CDR3 DNA sequence: TGTGCCAGCTCACCGTACAGGGAGAACACTGAAGCTTTCTTT.

Written as DNA, the CDR3 is TGTGCCAGTAGTCCTCGGACAGTCTATGAGCAGTTCTTC. Encoded protein: CASSPRTVYEQFF. V is TRBV19 and J is TRBJ2-1; a possible D gene is TRBD1 (6 bases). Germline V lookup: CDR1 LNHDA, CDR2 SQIVND (reference sequence). With 5 bases removed from V and 8 bases from J, the gap between germline ends came to 13 bases. CDR3 length: 13 amino acids. Filled out from reference TRBV19 and TRBJ2-1, the complete variable domain reads DGGITQSPKYLFRKEGQNVTLSCEQNLNHDAMYWYRQDPGQGLRLIYYSQIVNDFQKGDIAEGYSVSREKKESFPLTVTSAQKNPTAFYLCASSPRTVYEQFFGPGTRLTVL.

The chain joins TRBV7-3 to TRBJ2-1; 7 bases line up with TRBD1. The V segment lost 5 bases and the J segment 6 bases; nucleotides outside the gene matches: 4. The germline gives CDR1 SGHTA, CDR2 FQGTGA. CDR3 size: 13 residues. The CDR3 reads CASSLTGSNEQFF. For the CDR3, the DNA is TGTGCCAGCAGCCTGACAGGGTCCAATGAGCAGTTCTTC.

Of note for this clone: Because the CDR3 is missing its conserved closing phenylalanine or tryptophan, this is likely a read error. No DNA is shown, since the ends of the CDR3 on it are uncertain; the CDR3 is the one TCRdb lists. This chain joins TRBV24-1 and TRBJ1-6. Ends included, the CDR3 has 9 residues. CDR1 and CDR2 from the germline V gene are KGHDR and SFDVKD. The CDR3 sequence is CATSEGPLS.

The J gene is TRBJ2-3, the V gene TRBV11-3; TRBD2 might be the D (6 bases). Germline CDR1 is SGHNT and CDR2 is YENEEA. The V end lost 5 bases, the J end lost 1 base, and 10 bases lay between the germline ends. This CDR3 region has 14 residues. CDR3 nucleotides: TGTGCCAGCAGCGTCGGGAGAGGCACAGATACGCAGTATTTT. Encoded protein: CASSVGRGTDTQYF.

V usage is TRBV7-9 and J usage is TRBJ1-4; 7 bases line up with TRBD1. The CDR3 sequence is 15 residues long. Germline values: CDR1 SEHNR, CDR2 FQNEAQ (reference sequence). The trim removed 5 bases at V and 8 bases at J, leaving 11 bases unmatched. The CDR3 DNA reads TGTGCCAGCAGCCGTCGACAGGGTGCCCCCGAAAAACTGTTTTTT. Its translation: CASSRRQGAPEKLFF.

The J gene is TRBJ2-1, the V gene TRBV24-1; 10 positions agree with TRBD2. J gave up 4 bases and V 4 bases, and 3 bases lay outside the gene matches. There are 15 residues in the CDR3. Germline loops: CDR1 KGHDR, CDR2 SFDVKD. CDR3 nucleotide sequence: TGTGCCACCAGTGACGGGACTAGCGATTACAATGAGCAGTTCTTC. It specifies CATSDGTSDYNEQFF.

The rearrangement joins TRBV6-5 to TRBJ2-1; D gene ambiguous. V dropped 5 bases and J dropped 5 bases, with 13 bases sitting between them. The CDR3 runs 14 residues. Germline values: CDR1 MNHEY, CDR2 SVGAGI. Here the CDR3 reads CASSNGPGNNEQFF. The CDR3 DNA reads TGTGCCAGCAGTAATGGGCCTGGAAACAATGAGCAGTTCTTC.

The rearrangement links TRBV9 to TRBJ2-1; tentatively, D is TRBD1 (6 bases). The germline V gene has CDR1 SGDLS and CDR2 YYNGEE. Trimming took 3 bases from V and 0 from J, leaving 13 bases between them. The CDR3 contains 16 residues. The CDR3 DNA is TGTGCCAGCAGCGCGGGGACAACGAGCTCCTACAATGAGCAGTTCTTC. The encoded protein is CASSAGTTSSYNEQFF.

The rearrangement uses TRBV28 and TRBJ2-7, with D tentatively TRBD2 (5 bases). The ends were cut back, 2 bases at V and 1 base at J, with 9 bases in the middle. The CDR3 is 14 amino acids. Germline V gives CDR1 MDHEN, CDR2 SYDVKM. CDR3 nucleotide sequence: TGTGCCAGCAGTTTACTTTCGGGATCCTACGAGCAGTACTTC. It translates to CASSLLSGSYEQYF.

In this sample, this clone turned up a few times. In nucleotides, the CDR3 is TGTGCCAGCAGCCCCAAAGCCACAGATACGCAGTATTTT. This translates into CASSPKATDTQYF. The chain joins TRBV6-2 or TRBV6-3 to TRBJ2-3; D remains ambiguous. The CDR3 totals 13 residues. Deletions cut 6 bases from V and 2 bases from J, with 9 bases between. Germline V CDR1 and CDR2: MNHEY, SVGEGT.

This sequence joins TRBV25-1 and TRBJ2-1; D is perhaps TRBD2 (6 bases). This CDR3 spans 15 amino acids. Germline V gene sequence: CDR1 MGHDK, CDR2 SYGVNS. Trimming cost V 1 base and J 3 bases, with 10 bases left between them. CDR3: CASSESGDYYNEQFF. For the CDR3, the DNA is TGTGCCAGCAGTGAATCGGGAGACTACTACAATGAGCAGTTCTTC.

This sequence joins TRBV28 and TRBJ2-3; D gene unclear. V was cut by 2 bases and J by 2 bases, with 11 bases left in between. This CDR3 is 15 amino acids long. From germline, CDR1 is MDHEN and CDR2 SYDVKM. Here the CDR3 DNA reads TGTGCCAGCAGTTTACACACAACCCCCACAGATACGCAGTATTTT. Its protein product is CASSLHTTPTDTQYF.

This CDR3 reads CASSTTVMNTEAFF. The CDR3 bases are TGTGCCAGTAGTACGACAGTCATGAACACTGAAGCTTTCTTT. The chain uses TRBV19 and TRBJ1-1; D might be TRBD1 (5 bases). The CDR3 is 14 residues long. Trimming removed 4 bases from V and 0 bases from J, with 9 bases in between. Germline V gene data show CDR1 as LNHDA and CDR2 as SQIVND (reference sequence).